The 14 T cell receptor beta chains presented below share a single source sample, sequenced in a study of a mutant IDH1 vaccine in newly diagnosed glioma. Their cognate antigens are unknown. The protocol was immunoSEQ multiplex PCR, while the TCRdb copy is restricted to in-frame clones and leaves out a portion. The sample yields 60,000 or so clones, around 80% seen once. Indicated time point: week 23, last vaccination. Doses comprised 300 ug of mutant IDH1 20-mer peptide each, plus topical imiquimod. The sample consisted of PBMCs, taken from a glioma patient whose treatment included an IDH1 peptide vaccine. The receptors were sampled from a woman aged 40 to 50 with glioma. Some clones in this sample may be carry-over from other donors' samples.

The V and J genes are TRBV4-3 and TRBJ1-5; D remains unclear. From germline, CDR1 is LGHNA and CDR2 YSLEER. The CDR3 runs to 13 residues. Trimming stripped 0 bases from V and 5 bases from J, with 5 bases between. The CDR3 reads CASSQDIDQPQHF. In DNA form, the CDR3 reads TGCGCCAGCAGCCAAGACATTGATCAGCCCCAGCATTTT.

V gene TRBV30 combines with J gene TRBJ1-6, with no clear D. This CDR3 is built from 14 residues. V was clipped by 3 bases and J by 7 bases, with 13 bases between them. The germline V gene has CDR1 GTSNPN and CDR2 SVGIG (reference sequence). The CDR3 DNA reads as TGTGCCTGGAGCATAGGTTCGGGGAATTCACCCCTCCACTTT. Its translation is CAWSIGSGNSPLHF.

The V gene is TRBV6-6, the J gene TRBJ1-5; 10 nucleotides align to TRBD1. This CDR3 comprises 15 residues. V dropped 2 bases and J dropped 3; count of bases not matched to a gene: 1. Germline values: CDR1 MNHNY, CDR2 SVGAGI (reference sequence). The CDR3 protein is CASSYGTGANQPQHF. The CDR3 DNA reads as TGTGCCAGCAGTTACGGGACAGGGGCCAATCAGCCCCAGCATTTT.

This clone came up once. The chain links TRBV5-1 to TRBJ1-1; D unclear. This CDR3 comprises 11 residues. Germline CDR1 SGHRS, CDR2 YFSETQ. V lost 4 bases and J lost 7, with 8 bases in between. The CDR3 DNA reads as TGCGCCAGCAGCGGAATCGGTGAAGCTTTCTTT. This translates into CASSGIGEAFF.

The V gene is TRBV12-5, the J gene TRBJ2-7; a possible D gene is TRBD1 (5 bases). This CDR3 has 14 residues. V lost 2 bases to trimming and J lost 3 bases, with 11 bases between them. Germline values: CDR1 LGHNT, CDR2 FRNRAP. CDR3 region: CASGLIPDSYEQYF. The CDR3 DNA is TGTGCTAGTGGTTTGATCCCCGACAGCTACGAGCAGTACTTC.

The chain uses TRBV30 and TRBJ2-2; 9 bases are shared with TRBD2. The trim removed 1 base at V and 5 bases at J, leaving 8 bases unmatched. CDR3 length: 16 residues. The germline gives CDR1 GTSNPN, CDR2 SVGIG (reference sequence). CDR3 sequence (DNA): TGTGCCTGGAGTGGTCGAAGACTAGCGGAAACCGGGGAGCTGTTTTTT. It is translated as CAWSGRRLAETGELFF.

The chain is built from TRBV7-9 and TRBJ1-6, with D perhaps matching TRBD1 (6 bases). Germline CDR1 and CDR2: SEHNR and FQNEAQ (reference sequence). V gave up 0 bases and J gave up 7 bases, with 10 bases separating them. The CDR3 loop spans 15 amino acids. CDR3 sequence: CASSLATGRNSPLHF. CDR3 bases: TGTGCCAGCAGCTTAGCTACAGGGAGGAATTCACCCCTCCACTTT. Filled out from reference TRBV7-9 and TRBJ1-6, the complete variable domain reads DTGVSQNPRHKITKRGQNVTFRCDPISEHNRLYWYRQTLGQGPEFLTYFQNEAQLEKSRLLSDRFSAERPKGSFSTLEIQRTEQGDSAMYLCASSLATGRNSPLHFGNGTRLTVT.

The V gene is TRBV7-2, the J gene TRBJ2-7; 7 positions agree with TRBD2. The germline V gene has CDR1 SGHTA and CDR2 FQGNSA. The CDR3 totals 14 residues. Unmatched junction bases numbered 6, after V lost 5 bases and J lost 2 bases. The DNA of the CDR3 is TGTGCCAGCAGCCCGGGGGGAGGGGCCTACGAGCAGTACTTC. Its translation: CASSPGGGAYEQYF.

J is TRBJ2-3 and V is TRBV6-5; 11 bases match TRBD2. Per the germline V gene, CDR1 is MNHEY and CDR2 is SVGAGI. CDR3 size: 15 residues. V trimming: 5 bases; J trimming: 3 bases; junction bases outside the gene matches: 4. This CDR3 is CASSSSGGATDTQYF. For the CDR3, the DNA is TGTGCCAGCAGTAGTAGCGGGGGGGCAACAGATACGCAGTATTTT.

The chain employs TRBV9 and TRBJ1-6; D gene unclear. CDR3 length equals 9 residues. Trimming removed 8 bases from V and 9 bases from J, with 3 bases in between. CDR1 is SGDLS, CDR2 YYNGEE, per germline. The CDR3, as DNA: TGTGCCAGTGGTTCACCCCTCCACTTT. Translation: CASGSPLHF.

The rearrangement uses TRBV15 and TRBJ2-1; TRBD1 aligns across 7 bases. The V gene's germline CDR1 is LNHNV and CDR2 YYDKDF (reference sequence). The J segment lost 6 bases and the V segment lost 3 bases, leaving 8 bases of the junction unmatched. The CDR3 is 15 residues long. In DNA form, the CDR3 reads TGTGCCACCAGCAGGGCCCGACAGGGCGGCAATGAGCAGTTCTTC. Its translation: CATSRARQGGNEQFF.

The chain links TRBV19 to TRBJ2-7; possibly TRBD1 or TRBD2 for D (5 bases each). This CDR3 region has 14 residues. Germline CDR1 is LNHDA and CDR2 is SQIVND (reference sequence). The ends were cut back, 3 bases at V and 1 base at J, with 10 bases in the middle. CDR3 sequence: CASSIGTASYEQYF. CDR3 nucleotides: TGTGCCAGTAGTATCGGGACCGCATCCTACGAGCAGTACTTC.

This CDR3 reads CASSSSGGLTGELFF. For the CDR3, the DNA is TGTGCCAGCAGCTCATCAGGGGGCCTAACCGGGGAGCTGTTTTTT. The V gene is TRBV11-3, the J gene TRBJ2-2, with 8 bases lining up with TRBD1. Losses at the gene ends were 4 bases for V and 5 bases for J; bases not matched to a gene: 6. Germline CDR1 is SGHNT and CDR2 is YENEEA. This CDR3 is built from 15 residues.

As for this clone: One junction end disagrees with the germline gene, perhaps due to a read error. V usage is TRBV2 and J usage is TRBJ1-1; 8 bases are a match to TRBD1. CDR1 and CDR2 from the germline V gene are SNHLY and FYNNEI. The CDR3 is 17 amino acids. CDR3 bases: TGTGCCAGCACTGAAAGGACAGGGTGGTTCAAAAACACTGAAGCTTTCTTT. It codes for CASTERTGWFKNTEAFF. Using reference TRBV2 and TRBJ1-1 for the parts outside the CDR3, the full variable domain is EPEVTQTPSHQVTQMGQEVILRCVPISNHLYFYWYRQILGQKVEFLVSFYNNEISEKSEIFDDQFSVERPDGSNFTLKIRSTKLEDSAMYFCASTERTGWFKNTEAFFGQGTRLTVV.